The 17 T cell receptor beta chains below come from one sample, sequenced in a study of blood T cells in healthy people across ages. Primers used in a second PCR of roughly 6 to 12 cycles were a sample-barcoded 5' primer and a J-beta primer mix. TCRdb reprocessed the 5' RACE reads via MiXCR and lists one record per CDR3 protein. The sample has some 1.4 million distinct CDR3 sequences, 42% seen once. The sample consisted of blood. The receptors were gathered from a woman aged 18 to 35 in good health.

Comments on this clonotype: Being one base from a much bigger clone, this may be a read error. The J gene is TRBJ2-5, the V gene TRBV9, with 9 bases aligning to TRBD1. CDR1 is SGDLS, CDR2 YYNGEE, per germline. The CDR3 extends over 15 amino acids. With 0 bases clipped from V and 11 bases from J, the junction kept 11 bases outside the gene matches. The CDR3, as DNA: TGTGCCAGCAGCGTAGGGGACAGGGTACGAGATGAGCAGTACTTC. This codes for CASSVGDRVRDEQYF.

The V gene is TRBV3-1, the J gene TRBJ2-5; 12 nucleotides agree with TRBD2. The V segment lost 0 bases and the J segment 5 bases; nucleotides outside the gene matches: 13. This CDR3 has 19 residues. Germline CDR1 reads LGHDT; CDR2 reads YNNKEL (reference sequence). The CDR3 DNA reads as TGTGCCAGCAGCCAAGATATTCGTCCTAGCGGGAGGGCCGGGGAGACCCAGTACTTC. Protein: CASSQDIRPSGRAGETQYF.

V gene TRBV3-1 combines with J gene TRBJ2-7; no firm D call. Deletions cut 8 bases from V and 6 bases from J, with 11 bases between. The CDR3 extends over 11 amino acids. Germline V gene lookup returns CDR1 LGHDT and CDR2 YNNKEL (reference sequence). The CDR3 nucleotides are TGTGCCAGCGCTATAGAAGGCGAGCAGTACTTC. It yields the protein CASAIEGEQYF.

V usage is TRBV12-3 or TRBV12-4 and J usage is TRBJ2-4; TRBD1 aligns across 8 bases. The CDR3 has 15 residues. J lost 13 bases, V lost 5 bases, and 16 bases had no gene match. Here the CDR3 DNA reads TGTGCCAGCAGTACAACAGGGGGGTCATACAATGAGCAGTACTTC. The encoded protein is CASSTTGGSYNEQYF.

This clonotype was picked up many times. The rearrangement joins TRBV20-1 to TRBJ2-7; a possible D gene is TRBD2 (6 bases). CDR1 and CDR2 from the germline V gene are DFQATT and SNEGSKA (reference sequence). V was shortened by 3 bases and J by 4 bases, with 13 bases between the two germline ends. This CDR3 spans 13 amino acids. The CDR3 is CSASRDSTYEQYF. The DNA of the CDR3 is TGCAGTGCTAGCCGGGACTCCACGTACGAGCAGTACTTC.

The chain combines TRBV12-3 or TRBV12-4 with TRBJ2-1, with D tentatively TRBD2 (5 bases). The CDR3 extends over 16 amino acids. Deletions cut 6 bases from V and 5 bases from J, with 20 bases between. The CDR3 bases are TGTGCCAGCAGCCGGCTGGACTCCCCATTCAACAATGAGCAGTTCTTC. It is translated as CASSRLDSPFNNEQFF.

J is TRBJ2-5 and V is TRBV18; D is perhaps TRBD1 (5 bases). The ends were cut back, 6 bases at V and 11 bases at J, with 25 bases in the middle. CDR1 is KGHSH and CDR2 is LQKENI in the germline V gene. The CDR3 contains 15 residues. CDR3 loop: CASSPPGAAYNEQYF. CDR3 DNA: TGTGCCAGCTCCCCTCCTGGGGCAGCCTACAATGAGCAGTACTTC.

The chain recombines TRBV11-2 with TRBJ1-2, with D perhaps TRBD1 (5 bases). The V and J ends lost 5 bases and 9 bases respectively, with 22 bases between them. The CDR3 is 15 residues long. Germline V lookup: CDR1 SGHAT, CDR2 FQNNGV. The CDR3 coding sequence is TGTGCCAGCAGCGGGGGGAGCGGGACCTATATTAGCTACACCTTC. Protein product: CASSGGSGTYISYTF.

CDR3: CSVDGPQESYGYTF. The DNA for the CDR3 is TGCAGCGTTGACGGGCCCCAGGAATCCTATGGCTACACCTTC. The V and J genes are TRBV29-1 and TRBJ1-2; D remains ambiguous. There are 14 residues in the CDR3. Germline-derived CDR1 and CDR2 are SQVTM and ANQGSEA. V was shortened by 3 bases and J by 4 bases, with 15 bases between the two germline ends.

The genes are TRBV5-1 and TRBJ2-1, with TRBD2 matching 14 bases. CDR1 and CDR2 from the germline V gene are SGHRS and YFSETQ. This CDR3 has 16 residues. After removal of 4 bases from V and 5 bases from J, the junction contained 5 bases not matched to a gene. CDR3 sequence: CASSPGLAGGDNEQFF. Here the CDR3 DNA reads TGCGCCAGCAGCCCCGGACTAGCGGGAGGAGACAATGAGCAGTTCTTC.

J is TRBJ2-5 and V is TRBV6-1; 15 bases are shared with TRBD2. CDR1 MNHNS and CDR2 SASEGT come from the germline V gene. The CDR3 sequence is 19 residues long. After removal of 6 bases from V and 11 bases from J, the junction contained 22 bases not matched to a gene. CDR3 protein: CASSRTSGGASFFYNEQYF. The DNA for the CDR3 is TGTGCCAGCAGCCGGACTAGCGGGGGGGCGAGTTTCTTCTACAATGAGCAGTACTTC.

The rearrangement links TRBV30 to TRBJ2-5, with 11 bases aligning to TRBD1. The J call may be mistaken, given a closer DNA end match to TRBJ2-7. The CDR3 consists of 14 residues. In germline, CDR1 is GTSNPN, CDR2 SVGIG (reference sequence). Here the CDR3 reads CAWTGQGVQGEQYF. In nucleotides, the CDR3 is TGTGCCTGGACGGGACAGGGGGTCCAAGGCGAGCAGTACTTC.

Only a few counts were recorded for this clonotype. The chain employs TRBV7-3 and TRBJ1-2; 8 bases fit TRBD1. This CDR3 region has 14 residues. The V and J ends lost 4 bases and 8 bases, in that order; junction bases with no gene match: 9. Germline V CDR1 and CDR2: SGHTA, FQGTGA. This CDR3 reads CASSSGQTGGGYTF. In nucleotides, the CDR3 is TGTGCCAGCAGCTCGGGTCAAACAGGGGGAGGCTACACCTTC. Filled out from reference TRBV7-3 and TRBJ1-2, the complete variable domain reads GAGVSQTPSNKVTEKGKYVELRCDPISGHTALYWYRQSLGQGPEFLIYFQGTGAADDSGLPNDRFFAVRPEGSVSTLKIQRTERGDSAVYLCASSSGQTGGGYTFGSGTRLTVV.

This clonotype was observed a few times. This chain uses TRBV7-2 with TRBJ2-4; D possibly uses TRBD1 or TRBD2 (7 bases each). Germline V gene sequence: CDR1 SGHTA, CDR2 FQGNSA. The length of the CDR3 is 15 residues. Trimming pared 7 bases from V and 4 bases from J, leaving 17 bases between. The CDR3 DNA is TGTGCCAGCAAGCGGGGCGGGACAGAGAAAAACATTCAGTACTTC. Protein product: CASKRGGTEKNIQYF.

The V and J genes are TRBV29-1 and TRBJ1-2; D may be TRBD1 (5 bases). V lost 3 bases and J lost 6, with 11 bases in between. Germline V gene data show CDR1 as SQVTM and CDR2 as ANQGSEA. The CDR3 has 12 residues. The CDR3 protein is CSVEKGLDGYTF. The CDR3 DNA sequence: TGCAGCGTTGAGAAGGGGCTTGATGGCTACACCTTC.

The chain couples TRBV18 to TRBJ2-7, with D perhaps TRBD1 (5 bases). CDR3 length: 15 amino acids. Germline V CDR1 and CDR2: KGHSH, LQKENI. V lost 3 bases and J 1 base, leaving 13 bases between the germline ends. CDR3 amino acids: CASSPKRQGSYEQYF. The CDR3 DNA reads TGTGCCAGCTCACCGAAACGGCAGGGATCCTACGAGCAGTACTTC.

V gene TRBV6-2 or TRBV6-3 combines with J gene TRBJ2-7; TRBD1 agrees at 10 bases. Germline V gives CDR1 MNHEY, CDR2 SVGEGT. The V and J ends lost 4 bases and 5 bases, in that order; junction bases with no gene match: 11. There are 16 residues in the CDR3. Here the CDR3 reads CASSFDSRTGGDEQYF. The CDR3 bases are TGTGCCAGCAGTTTCGACTCGAGGACAGGGGGTGACGAGCAGTACTTC.